This TCR beta chain appears in the sequencing data of a study of blood T cells in healthy people across ages. Turning to the study itself: There was about one barcoded beta molecule captured by template switching per two T cells.

Study results and caveats: A strong correlation was found between TCR beta diversity and the percentage of naive T cells. Total diversity from one million sequenced T cells was likely underestimated.

A minimum of 5 micrograms of total RNA was extracted per sample. The V and J ends lost 8 bases and 1 base respectively, with 10 bases between them. Germline V gene sequence: CDR1 MDHEN, CDR2 SYDVKM. The CDR3 loop spans 13 amino acids. A second PCR of roughly 7 to 11 cycles used a sample-barcoded 5' primer and a J-beta primer mix. TCRdb re-called the 5' RACE reads through MiXCR, storing one row per CDR3 protein. The sample holds about 670,000 distinct CDR3 sequences, roughly two fifths seen once. A few counts support this clonotype. Its antigen is not identified. The sample taken for sequencing was blood. The chain joins TRBV28 to TRBJ2-3; no clear D. The clonotype comes from a man older than 75 in good health. The CDR3 nucleotides are TGTGCCAGCTGGATTCCCGGCACAGATACGCAGTATTTT. It yields the protein CASWIPGTDTQYF.